This passage covers 7 T cell receptor beta chains from one sample sequenced in a study of identical twins. One entry per CDR3 protein results from TCRdb running MiXCR on the 5' RACE reads. The sample carries hundreds of thousands of distinct CDR3 sequences, 8.5% to 9% recorded once. These sequences were also reported in another study, on yellow fever vaccine responses in identical twins.

Material: PBMCs. These receptors all come from a woman younger than 30 in good health.

This clonotype was found many times. The V and J genes are TRBV7-2 and TRBJ2-6, with D perhaps matching TRBD1 (5 bases). The germline CDR1 and CDR2 sequences are SGHTA and FQGNSA. V dropped 0 bases and J dropped 0 bases, with 9 bases sitting between them. There are 17 residues in the CDR3. For the CDR3, the DNA is TGTGCCAGCAGCTTAGCAGGGGCCTTCTCTGGGGCCAACGTCCTGACTTTC. Its protein is CASSLAGAFSGANVLTF.

This clonotype has more than one count but fewer than ten. J is TRBJ2-2 and V is TRBV7-9; D call uncertain. The V gene lost 6 bases and the J gene lost 11 bases, with 10 bases spanning the gap. The CDR3 consists of 11 residues. Germline CDR1 SEHNR, CDR2 FQNEAQ (reference sequence). DNA for the CDR3: TGTGCCAGCAGACCGGGCCTCGAGCTGTTTTTT. It specifies CASRPGLELFF.

The rearrangement uses TRBV5-1 and TRBJ1-4; a weak D match, TRBD1 (6 bases). Trimming took off 4 bases at V and 4 bases at J, with 17 bases between the two ends. Per the germline V gene, CDR1 is SGHRS and CDR2 is YFSETQ. CDR3 length equals 16 residues. CDR3 sequence reads: CASSLGSTGDNEKLFF. The CDR3 DNA reads as TGCGCCAGCAGCCTCGGGTCGACAGGCGATAATGAAAAACTGTTTTTT. Drawing the rest from reference TRBV5-1 and TRBJ1-4, the complete variable domain is KAGVTQTPRYLIKTRGQQVTLSCSPISGHRSVSWYQQTPGQGLQFLFEYFSETQRNKGNFPGRFSGRQFSNSRSEMNVSTLELGDSALYLCASSLGSTGDNEKLFFGSGTQLSVL.

The table lists this clonotype with a few counts. The chain combines TRBV4-3 with TRBJ2-1; D remains unclear. The CDR3 is 15 amino acids. The V gene lost 0 bases and the J gene lost 6 bases, with 12 bases spanning the gap. The germline V gene has CDR1 LGHNA and CDR2 YSLEER. CDR3 nucleotide sequence: TGCGCCAGCAGCCAAGAGATAGGGCTACCCAATGAGCAGTTCTTC. Its translation is CASSQEIGLPNEQFF.

V is TRBV10-3 and J is TRBJ2-3, with 10 bases that match TRBD2. Germline V lookup: CDR1 ENHRY, CDR2 SYGVKD. Losses at the gene ends were 11 bases for V and 6 bases for J; bases not matched to a gene: 11. CDR3 size: 14 residues. CDR3 amino acids: CAVAEGTSADTQYF. CDR3 coding DNA: TGTGCCGTCGCTGAAGGGACTAGCGCGGATACGCAGTATTTT.

This clonotype has at least ten counts. The rearrangement links TRBV29-1 to TRBJ2-3; 10 positions match TRBD2. The CDR3 loop spans 15 amino acids. The J segment lost 5 bases and the V segment lost 4 bases, leaving 9 bases of the junction unmatched. Germline-derived CDR1 and CDR2 are SQVTM and ANQGSEA. The CDR3 loop reads CSVATLAGPVDTQYF. Here the CDR3 DNA reads TGCAGCGTTGCTACACTAGCGGGACCGGTAGATACGCAGTATTTT.

This rearrangement joins TRBV12-3 or TRBV12-4 to TRBJ2-1; D tentatively fits TRBD1 or TRBD2 (5 bases each). Trimming cost V 1 base and J 10 bases, with 11 bases left between them. The CDR3 covers 13 residues. The CDR3 here is CASSLGAGTEQFF. The DNA for the CDR3 is TGTGCCAGCAGTTTAGGCGCCGGGACCGAGCAGTTCTTC.